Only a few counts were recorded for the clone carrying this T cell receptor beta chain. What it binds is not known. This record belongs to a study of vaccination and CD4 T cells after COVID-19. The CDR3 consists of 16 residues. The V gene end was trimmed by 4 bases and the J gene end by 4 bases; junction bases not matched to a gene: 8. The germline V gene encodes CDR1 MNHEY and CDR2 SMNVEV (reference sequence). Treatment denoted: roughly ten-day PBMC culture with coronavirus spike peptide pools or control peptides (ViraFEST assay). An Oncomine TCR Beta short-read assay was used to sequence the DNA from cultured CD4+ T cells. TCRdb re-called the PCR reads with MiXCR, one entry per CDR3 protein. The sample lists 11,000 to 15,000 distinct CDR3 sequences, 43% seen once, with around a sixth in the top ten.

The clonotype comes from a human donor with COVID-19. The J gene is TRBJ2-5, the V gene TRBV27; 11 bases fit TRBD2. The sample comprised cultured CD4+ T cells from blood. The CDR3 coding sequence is TGTGCCAGCAGTTACGACATTAGCGGGGGGGCAGAGACCCAGTACTTC. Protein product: CASSYDISGGAETQYF.